Following are 5 T cell receptor beta chains from one sample sequenced in a study of blood T cells in healthy people across ages. PCR was performed a second time for roughly 7 to 11 cycles using a sample-barcoded 5' primer and a J-beta primer mix. Using its own MiXCR run on the 5' RACE reads, TCRdb lists one record per CDR3 protein. The sample shows 1.5 million to 2 million distinct CDR3 sequences, approximately 28% of them seen only once. Sequencing was performed on blood. The source is a woman under 40 in good health.

This clonotype has just a few counts. The gene calls are TRBV20-1 and TRBJ1-4; 9 positions match TRBD1. This CDR3 is built from 13 residues. The germline CDR1 and CDR2 sequences are DFQATT and SNEGSKA (reference sequence). CDR3 sequence reads: CSPPRDRDEKLFF. Written as DNA, the CDR3 is TGCAGCCCCCCCCGGGACAGGGATGAAAAACTGTTTTTT.

This clonotype was found once. V usage is TRBV25-1 and J usage is TRBJ2-1; possibly TRBD1 or TRBD2 for D (6 bases each). The V end was cut by 6 bases, the J end by 5 bases, with 20 bases between. This CDR3 has 16 amino acids. Per germline, CDR1 MGHDK and CDR2 SYGVNS. CDR3 in amino acids: CASSDTTGAYHNEQFF. The CDR3 DNA sequence: TGTGCCAGCAGCGATACCACGGGGGCATACCACAATGAGCAGTTCTTC. Supplemented by reference TRBV25-1 and TRBJ2-1, the full variable domain reads EADIYQTPRYLVIGTGKKITLECSQTMGHDKMYWYQQDPGMELHLIHYSYGVNSTEKGDLSSESTVSRIRTEHFPLTLESARPSHTSQYLCASSDTTGAYHNEQFFGPGTRLTVL.

This chain links TRBV4-2 with TRBJ2-7, with 9 nucleotides matching TRBD2. Germline lookup yields CDR1 LGHNA and CDR2 YNFKEQ. V lost 1 base and J lost 1; bases outside the gene matches: 5. The CDR3 extends over 16 amino acids. CDR3 bases: TGTGCCAGCAGCCAAGGGGCTAGCGGGACTTCCTACGAGCAGTACTTC. Translated, it gives CASSQGASGTSYEQYF.

This clonotype was counted only a few times. The chain combines TRBV5-1 with TRBJ2-5; 13 bases line up with TRBD2. The CDR3 spans 15 residues. Looked up from germline, CDR1 is SGHRS and CDR2 is YFSETQ. J lost 4 bases, V lost 7 bases, and 7 bases had no gene match. The CDR3: CASHWTSGGGETQYF. For the CDR3, the DNA is TGCGCCAGCCACTGGACTAGCGGGGGTGGAGAGACCCAGTACTTC.

A few counts support this clonotype. CDR3 loop: CASSQRDRPETQYF. DNA for the CDR3: TGTGCCAGCAGCCAGCGAGACAGACCAGAGACCCAGTACTTC. This sequence joins TRBV7-9 and TRBJ2-5; D is perhaps TRBD1 (5 bases). This CDR3 is built from 14 residues. Trimming took 5 bases from V and 4 from J, leaving 14 bases between them. Germline V CDR1 and CDR2: SEHNR, FQNEAQ (reference sequence).